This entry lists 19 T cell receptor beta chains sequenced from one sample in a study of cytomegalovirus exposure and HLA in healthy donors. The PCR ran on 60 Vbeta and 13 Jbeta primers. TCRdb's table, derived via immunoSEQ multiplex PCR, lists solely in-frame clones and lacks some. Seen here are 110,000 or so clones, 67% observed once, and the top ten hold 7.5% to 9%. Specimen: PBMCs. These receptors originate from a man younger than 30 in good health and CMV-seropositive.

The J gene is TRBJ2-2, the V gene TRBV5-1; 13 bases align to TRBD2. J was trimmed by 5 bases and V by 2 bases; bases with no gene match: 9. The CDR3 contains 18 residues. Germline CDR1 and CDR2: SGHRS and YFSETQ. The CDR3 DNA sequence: TGCGCCAGCAGCTTAACTAGCGGGGGGGCAAAATCGACCGGGGAGCTGTTTTTT. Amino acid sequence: CASSLTSGGAKSTGELFF.

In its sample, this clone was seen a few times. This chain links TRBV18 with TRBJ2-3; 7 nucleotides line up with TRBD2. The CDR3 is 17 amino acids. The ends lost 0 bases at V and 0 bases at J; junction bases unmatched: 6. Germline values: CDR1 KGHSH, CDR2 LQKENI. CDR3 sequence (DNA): TGTGCCAGCTCACCACCGCCAGCGGGGCCTAGCACAGATACGCAGTATTTT. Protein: CASSPPPAGPSTDTQYF.

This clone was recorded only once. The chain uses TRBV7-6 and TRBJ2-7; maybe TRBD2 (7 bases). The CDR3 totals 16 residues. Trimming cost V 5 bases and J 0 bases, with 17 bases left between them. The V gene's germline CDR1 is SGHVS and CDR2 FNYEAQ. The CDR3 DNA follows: TGTGCCAGCAGCCAAGGGGGGGCAATCGGCTCCTACGAGCAGTACTTC. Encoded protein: CASSQGGAIGSYEQYF. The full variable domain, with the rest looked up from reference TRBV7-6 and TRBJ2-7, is GAGVSQSPRYKVTKRGQDVALRCDPISGHVSLYWYRQALGQGPEFLTYFNYEAQQDKSGLPNDRFSAERPEGSISTLTIQRTEQRDSAMYRCASSQGGAIGSYEQYFGPGTRLTVT.

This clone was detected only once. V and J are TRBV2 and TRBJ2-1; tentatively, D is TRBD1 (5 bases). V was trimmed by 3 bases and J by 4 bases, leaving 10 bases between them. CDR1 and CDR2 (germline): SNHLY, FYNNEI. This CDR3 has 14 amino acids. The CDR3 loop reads CASSDRVGYNEQFF. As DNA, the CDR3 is TGTGCCAGCAGTGACAGGGTAGGATACAATGAGCAGTTCTTC.

CDR3 in DNA: TGTGCCAGCCAGATACACCCCGGGGACACTGAAGCTTTCTTT. This encodes CASQIHPGDTEAFF. The V and J genes are TRBV6-4 and TRBJ1-1; no clear D. This CDR3 spans 14 amino acids. The V end was cut by 8 bases, the J end by 3 bases, with 16 bases between. Per the germline V gene, CDR1 is MRHNA and CDR2 is SNTAGT.

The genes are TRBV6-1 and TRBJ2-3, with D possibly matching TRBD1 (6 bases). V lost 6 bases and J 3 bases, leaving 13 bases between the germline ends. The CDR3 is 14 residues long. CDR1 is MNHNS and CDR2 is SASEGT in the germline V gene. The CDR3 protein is CASRGTSTTDTQYF. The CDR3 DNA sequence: TGTGCCAGCAGGGGGACATCTACTACAGATACGCAGTATTTT.

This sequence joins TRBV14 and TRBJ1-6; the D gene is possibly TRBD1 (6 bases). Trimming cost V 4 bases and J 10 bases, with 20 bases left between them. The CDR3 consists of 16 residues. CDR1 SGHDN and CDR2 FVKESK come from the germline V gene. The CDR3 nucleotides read TGTGCCAGCAGCCTTAAACTCACAGGGTTGGAGTCACCCCTCCACTTT. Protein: CASSLKLTGLESPLHF. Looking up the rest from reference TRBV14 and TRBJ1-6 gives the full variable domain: EAGVTQFPSHSVIEKGQTVTLRCDPISGHDNLYWYRRVMGKEIKFLLHFVKESKQDESGMPNNRFLAERTGGTYSTLKVQPAELEDSGVYFCASSLKLTGLESPLHFGNGTRLTVT.

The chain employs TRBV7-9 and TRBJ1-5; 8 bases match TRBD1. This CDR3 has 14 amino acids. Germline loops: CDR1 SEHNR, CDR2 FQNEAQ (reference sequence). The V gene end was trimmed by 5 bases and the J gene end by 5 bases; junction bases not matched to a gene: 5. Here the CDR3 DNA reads TGTGCCAGCAGCGCACAGGGGGGACATCAGCCCCAGCATTTT. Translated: CASSAQGGHQPQHF.

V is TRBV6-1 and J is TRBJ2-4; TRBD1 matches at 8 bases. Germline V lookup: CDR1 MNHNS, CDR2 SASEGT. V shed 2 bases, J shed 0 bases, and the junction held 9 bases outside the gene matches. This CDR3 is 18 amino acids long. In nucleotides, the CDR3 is TGTGCCAGCAGTGAACGGGTAGGGGACAGGCTAGCCAAAAACATTCAGTACTTC. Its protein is CASSERVGDRLAKNIQYF.

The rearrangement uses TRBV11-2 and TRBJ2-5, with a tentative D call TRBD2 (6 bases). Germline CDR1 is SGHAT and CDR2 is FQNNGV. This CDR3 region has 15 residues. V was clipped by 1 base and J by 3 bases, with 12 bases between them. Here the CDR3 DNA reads TGTGCCAGCAGCTTAGGGGGTAGACTAGAAGAGACCCAGTACTTC. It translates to CASSLGGRLEETQYF.

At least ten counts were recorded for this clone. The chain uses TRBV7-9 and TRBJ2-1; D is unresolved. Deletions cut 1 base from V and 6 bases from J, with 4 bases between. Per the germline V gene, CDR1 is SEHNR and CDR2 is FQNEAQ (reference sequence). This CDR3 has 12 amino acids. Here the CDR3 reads CASSLGRNEQFF. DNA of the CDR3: TGTGCCAGCAGCTTAGGTCGCAATGAGCAGTTCTTC.

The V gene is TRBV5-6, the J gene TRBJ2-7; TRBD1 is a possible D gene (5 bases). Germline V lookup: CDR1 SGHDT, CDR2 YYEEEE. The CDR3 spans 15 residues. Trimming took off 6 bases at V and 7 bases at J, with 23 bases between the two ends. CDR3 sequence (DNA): TGTGCCAGCACGCAAGGGGCAGCGCTGTTGAGAGAGCAGTACGTC. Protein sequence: CASTQGAALLREQYV.

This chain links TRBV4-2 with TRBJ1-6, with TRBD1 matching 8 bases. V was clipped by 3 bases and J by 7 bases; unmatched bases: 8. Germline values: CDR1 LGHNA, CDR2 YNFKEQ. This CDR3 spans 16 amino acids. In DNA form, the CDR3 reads TGTGCCAGCAGCCACGTAAGGACAGGGCTGAATTCACCCCTCCACTTT. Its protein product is CASSHVRTGLNSPLHF.

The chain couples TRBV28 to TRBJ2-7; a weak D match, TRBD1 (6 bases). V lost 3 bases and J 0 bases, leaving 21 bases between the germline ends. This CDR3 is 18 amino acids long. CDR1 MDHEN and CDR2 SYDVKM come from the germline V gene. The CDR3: CASSFSQGLGTLSYEQYF. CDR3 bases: TGTGCCAGCAGTTTCTCCCAAGGCCTCGGGACACTCTCCTACGAGCAGTACTTC.

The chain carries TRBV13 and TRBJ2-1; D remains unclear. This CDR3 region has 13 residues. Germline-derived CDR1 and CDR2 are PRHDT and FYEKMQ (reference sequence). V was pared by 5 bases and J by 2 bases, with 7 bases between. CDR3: CASSPQTYNEQFF. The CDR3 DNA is TGTGCCAGCAGCCCCCAAACCTACAATGAGCAGTTCTTC.

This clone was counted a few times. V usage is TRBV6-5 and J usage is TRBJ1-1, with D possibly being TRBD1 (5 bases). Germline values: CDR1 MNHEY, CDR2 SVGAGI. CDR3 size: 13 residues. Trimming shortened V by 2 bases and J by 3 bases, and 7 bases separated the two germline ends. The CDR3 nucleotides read TGTGCCAGCAGTTACCGGGGGTACACTGAAGCTTTCTTT. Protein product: CASSYRGYTEAFF.

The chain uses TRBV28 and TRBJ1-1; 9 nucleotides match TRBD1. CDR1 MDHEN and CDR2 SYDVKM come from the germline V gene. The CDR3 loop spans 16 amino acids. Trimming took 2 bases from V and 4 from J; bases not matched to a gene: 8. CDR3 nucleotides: TGTGCCAGCAGTTTAGTGGGACAGGGCCCTTCCACTGAAGCTTTCTTT. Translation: CASSLVGQGPSTEAFF.

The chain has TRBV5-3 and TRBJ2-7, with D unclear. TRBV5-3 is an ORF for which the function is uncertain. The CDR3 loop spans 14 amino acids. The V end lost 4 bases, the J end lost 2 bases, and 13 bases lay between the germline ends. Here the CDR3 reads CARSTRIHPYEQYV. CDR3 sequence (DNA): TGTGCCAGAAGCACCAGGATTCATCCCTACGAGCAGTACGTC.

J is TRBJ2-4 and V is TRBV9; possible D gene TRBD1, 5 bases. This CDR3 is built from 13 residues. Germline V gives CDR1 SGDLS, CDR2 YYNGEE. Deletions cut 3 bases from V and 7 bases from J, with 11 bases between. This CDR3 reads CASSGGTYNIQYF. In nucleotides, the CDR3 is TGTGCCAGCAGCGGGGGCACGTATAACATTCAGTACTTC. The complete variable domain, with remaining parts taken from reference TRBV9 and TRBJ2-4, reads DSGVTQTPKHLITATGQRVTLRCSPRSGDLSVYWYQQSLDQGLQFLIQYYNGEERAKGNILERFSAQQFPDLHSELNLSSLELGDSALYFCASSGGTYNIQYFGAGTRLSVL.